Presented here are 22 T cell receptor beta chains from one specimen sequenced in a study of vaccination and CD4 T cells after COVID-19. Indicated treatment: roughly nine-day PBMC culture with coronavirus spike peptide pools or control peptides (ViraFEST assay). These receptors have no identified antigens. The assay that was used to sequence DNA from cultured CD4+ T cells was the Oncomine TCR Beta short-read assay. TCRdb fed the PCR reads into MiXCR, producing one record per CDR3 protein. The sample consists of about 23,000 distinct CDR3 sequences, 40% to 50% of them appearing once. Sequenced here: CD4+ T cells from blood, cultured in vitro, sampled before SARS-CoV-2 vaccination. The origin of the receptors is a human donor who received a COVID-19 vaccine.

The CDR3 here is CASSDSWDTEAFF. CDR3 bases: TGTGCCAGCAGTGATTCCTGGGACACTGAAGCTTTCTTT. The J gene is TRBJ1-1, the V gene TRBV25-1, with D uncertain. Trimming pared 3 bases from V and 3 bases from J, leaving 8 bases between. Germline values: CDR1 MGHDK, CDR2 SYGVNS. This CDR3 contains 13 residues.

The gene calls are TRBV5-4 and TRBJ2-7, with D perhaps given as TRBD1 or TRBD2 (5 bases each). The CDR3 spans 14 residues. Germline V lookup: CDR1 SGHNT, CDR2 YYREEE (reference sequence). Trimming removed 1 base at V and 6 bases at J, with 14 bases between. The CDR3 spells CASSLRGAGSEQYF. The CDR3 DNA reads TGTGCCAGCAGCTTGCGAGGGGCAGGCTCCGAGCAGTACTTC.

The chain employs TRBV12-3 or TRBV12-4 and TRBJ1-2; 7 bases match TRBD1. This CDR3 comprises 13 residues. The J segment lost 4 bases and the V segment lost 5 bases, leaving 4 bases of the junction unmatched. The CDR3 nucleotides are TGTGCCAGCAGTCGACAGGGTGCCTATGGCTACACCTTC. This codes for CASSRQGAYGYTF.

This chain joins TRBV7-3 and TRBJ2-5; D perhaps matches TRBD2 (5 bases). Germline V gives CDR1 SGHTA, CDR2 FQGTGA. V was trimmed by 1 base and J by 1 base, leaving 10 bases between them. CDR3 length equals 15 residues. The CDR3 spells CASSLMAGVQETQYF. The CDR3 DNA reads TGTGCCAGCAGCTTAATGGCGGGCGTCCAAGAGACCCAGTACTTC.

The CDR3 here is CASSLSGTGDEKLFF. Here the CDR3 DNA reads TGTGCCAGCAGTTTGTCCGGGACAGGGGATGAAAAACTGTTTTTT. The J gene is TRBJ1-4, the V gene TRBV12-3 or TRBV12-4; 10 bases align to TRBD1. V shed 3 bases, J shed 6 bases, and the junction held 4 bases outside the gene matches. CDR3 length: 15 amino acids.

The chain combines TRBV4-2 with TRBJ1-2, with D uncertain. Germline loops: CDR1 LGHNA, CDR2 YNFKEQ. Trimming pared 0 bases from V and 1 base from J, leaving 6 bases between. The CDR3 covers 14 residues. The CDR3 here is CASSQDFNNYGYTF. CDR3 sequence (DNA): TGTGCCAGCAGCCAAGACTTTAATAACTATGGCTACACCTTC.

The chain joins TRBV24-1 to TRBJ2-7, with D possibly TRBD1 on 5 matching bases. V lost 5 bases, J lost 5 bases, and 6 bases lay in between. Per the germline V gene, CDR1 is KGHDR and CDR2 is SFDVKD. The CDR3 is 11 residues long. CDR3 nucleotide sequence: TGTGCCACCAGTGCAGGGCACGAGCAGTACTTC. It yields the protein CATSAGHEQYF.

Comments on this clonotype: Germline is not matched at one junction end, which may reflect a read error. The J gene is TRBJ2-3, the V gene TRBV5-3, with 16 bases lining up with TRBD2. TRBV5-3 is an open reading frame, and its role is uncertain. This CDR3 has 18 residues. CDR3 DNA: TGTGCCAGCAGCTTAGGGACTAGCGGGGGGGCCGGCACAGATACGCAGTATTTT. Translation: CASSLGTSGGAGTDTQYF.

The J gene is TRBJ2-3, the V gene TRBV7-8; D gene unclear. Germline V gene sequence: CDR1 SGHVS, CDR2 FQNEAQ. The CDR3 runs to 14 residues. V shed 1 base and J shed 4 bases, with 9 bases lying between them. The CDR3 region is CASSLGLPPDTQYF. In DNA, the CDR3 is TGTGCCAGCAGCTTAGGACTTCCCCCAGATACGCAGTATTTT.

V and J are TRBV7-2 and TRBJ2-7; 7 bases match TRBD2. This CDR3 spans 15 amino acids. After removal of 3 bases from V and 3 bases from J, the junction contained 8 bases not matched to a gene. Germline V gives CDR1 SGHTA, CDR2 FQGNSA. The chain's CDR3 is CASSLDKRGVYEQYF. CDR3 in DNA: TGTGCCAGCAGCTTGGACAAGCGGGGCGTCTACGAGCAGTACTTC. The variable domain in full, with the rest retrieved from reference TRBV7-2 and TRBJ2-7, is GAGVSQSPSNKVTEKGKDVELRCDPISGHTALYWYRQSLGQGLEFLIYFQGNSAPDKSGLPSDRFSAERTGGSVSTLTIQRTQQEDSAVYLCASSLDKRGVYEQYFGPGTRLTVT.

V and J are TRBV19 and TRBJ2-5; 10 bases align to TRBD1. V dropped 4 bases and J dropped 4; count of bases not matched to a gene: 9. The CDR3 is made up of 16 amino acids. Germline-derived CDR1 and CDR2 are LNHDA and SQIVND (reference sequence). The CDR3 here is CASSTRQGAGRETQYF. For the CDR3, the DNA is TGTGCCAGTAGTACCCGACAGGGGGCAGGCAGAGAGACCCAGTACTTC.

This clonotype was observed a single time. One end of the junction does not line up with germline, which may come from a read error. The chain carries TRBV7-2 and TRBJ2-3; 7 nucleotides match TRBD2. The CDR3 is 13 amino acids. Germline CDR1 reads SGHTA; CDR2 reads FQGNSA. The CDR3 reads CANSLDSGKTQYF. DNA of the CDR3: TGTGCCAACAGCTTAGACAGCGGGAAAACGCAGTATTTT.

The chain joins TRBV19 to TRBJ2-3; no reliable D call. Per germline, CDR1 LNHDA and CDR2 SQIVND (reference sequence). V was trimmed by 1 base and J by 3 bases, leaving 5 bases between them. CDR3 length: 13 amino acids. The CDR3 sequence: CASSIARTDTQYF. Written as DNA, the CDR3 is TGTGCCAGTAGTATAGCCAGGACAGATACGCAGTATTTT.

The chain joins TRBV20-1 to TRBJ1-1; 7 bases line up with TRBD1. The germline V gene has CDR1 DFQATT and CDR2 SNEGSKA (reference sequence). Losses at the gene ends were 2 bases for V and 2 bases for J; bases not matched to a gene: 8. This CDR3 region has 15 residues. The CDR3: CSARQLDRINTEAFF. In DNA form, the CDR3 reads TGCAGTGCTAGACAACTGGACAGGATAAACACTGAAGCTTTCTTT.

V and J are TRBV6-1 and TRBJ2-5; tentatively, D is TRBD1 (5 bases). This CDR3 is built from 15 residues. CDR1 and CDR2 (germline): MNHNS, SASEGT. V shed 4 bases and J shed 3 bases, with 15 bases lying between them. CDR3 DNA: TGTGCCAGCAGTGGAATCAGGGTAGAGGAAGAGACCCAGTACTTC. Protein sequence: CASSGIRVEEETQYF.

The chain combines TRBV4-2 with TRBJ1-5; tentatively, D is TRBD1 (6 bases). Trimming left V 5 bases short and J 5 bases short, with 13 bases between. Looked up from germline, CDR1 is LGHNA and CDR2 is YNFKEQ. The CDR3 extends over 14 amino acids. The CDR3, as DNA: TGTGCCAGCAGCAGATCAGGGGCTGATCAGCCCCAGCATTTT. Translation gives CASSRSGADQPQHF.

The V call is TRBV4-2, the J call TRBJ1-1; 12 bases are shared with TRBD1. The length of the CDR3 is 15 residues. Trimming took 4 bases from V and 2 from J; bases not matched to a gene: 2. Germline CDR1 LGHNA, CDR2 YNFKEQ. The CDR3 DNA is TGTGCCAGCAGCCCGGGACAGGGGGCAAACACTGAAGCTTTCTTT. It encodes CASSPGQGANTEAFF.

This clonotype was observed a few times. The genes are TRBV30 and TRBJ2-3; the match to TRBD2 covers 11 bases. The CDR3 runs to 14 residues. In germline, CDR1 is GTSNPN, CDR2 SVGIG (reference sequence). Trimming took 3 bases from V and 3 from J; bases not matched to a gene: 2. This CDR3 reads CAWRTSGGTDTQYF. As DNA, the CDR3 is TGTGCCTGGAGAACTAGCGGGGGTACAGATACGCAGTATTTT.

This clonotype was observed a few times. This chain connects TRBV7-8 to TRBJ2-6; weak D call: TRBD2 (7 bases). CDR1 and CDR2 from the germline V gene are SGHVS and FQNEAQ. The CDR3 totals 15 residues. V was pared by 0 bases and J by 9 bases, with 12 bases between. In DNA, the CDR3 is TGTGCCAGCAGCTTAGCCGGGGGGCCAGGCAACGTCCTGACTTTC. Its translation is CASSLAGGPGNVLTF.

This chain connects TRBV20-1 to TRBJ2-5; the match to TRBD2 covers 8 bases. CDR1 and CDR2 (germline): DFQATT, SNEGSKA (reference sequence). The V segment lost 2 bases and the J segment 3 bases; nucleotides outside the gene matches: 8. The CDR3 is 15 amino acids. In DNA, the CDR3 is TGCAGTGCTAGACCACTAGCGCGGGGGGAAGAGACCCAGTACTTC. Translated: CSARPLARGEETQYF.

The chain has TRBV30 and TRBJ2-3; D is undetermined. CDR1 is GTSNPN and CDR2 is SVGIG in the germline V gene (reference sequence). Between the trimmed V and J ends, which lost 0 bases and 1 base, there was a span of 8 bases. This CDR3 has 14 amino acids. In DNA form, the CDR3 reads TGTGCCTGGAGTGTTCCGACCGGCACAGATACGCAGTATTTT. The encoded protein is CAWSVPTGTDTQYF.

The sample holds one count of this clonotype. CDR3 residues: CASSYALREATYNEQFF. CDR3 sequence (DNA): TGTGCCAGCAGTTACGCGTTGAGGGAAGCAACCTACAATGAGCAGTTCTTC. The J gene is TRBJ2-1, the V gene TRBV6-2 or TRBV6-3, with D possibly TRBD2 on 5 matching bases. The CDR3 runs to 17 residues. Germline V gives CDR1 MNHEY, CDR2 SVGEGT. V dropped 2 bases and J dropped 2 bases, with 16 bases sitting between them.